The clone carrying this TCR beta chain was counted many times. Its antigen is still unknown. TCRdb independently ran MiXCR on the 5' RACE reads; one entry per CDR3 protein. The sample lists about 250,000 distinct CDR3 sequences; approximately 10% were seen once. The CDR3 totals 14 residues. The V and J ends lost 7 bases and 6 bases respectively, with 17 bases between them. Germline V CDR1 and CDR2: MNHNS, SASEGT. The sample comes from a study of CD8 T cells in ankylosing spondylitis. Study findings and constraints: Significant enrichment of disease-linked clones was reported in matched ankylosing spondylitis synovial fluid. Reactive arthritis synovial fluid and blood previously showed some of these motif variants.

The genes are TRBV6-1 and TRBJ2-3, with D tentatively TRBD2 (5 bases). Sequencing was carried out using blood, either unsorted or a sorted T cell fraction (not recorded which). The clonotype was recovered from a male donor with ankylosing spondylitis or in good health (not recorded which). In DNA form, the CDR3 reads TGTGCCAGCAATATGGACGGGAACGTGGATACGCAGTATTTT. This encodes CASNMDGNVDTQYF.